This passage covers 31 T cell receptor beta chains from one sample sequenced in a study of blood T cell repertoires in COVID-19. Method: immunoSEQ multiplex PCR; TCRdb's copy keeps in-frame clones and lacks some. The table shows 300,000 to 350,000 clones, with approximately 88% occurring only once. What was sequenced was PBMCs or T cells enriched from blood (not recorded which). Every receptor here comes from a man aged 25-45 years who had recovered from COVID-19.

This chain joins TRBV2 and TRBJ2-6; maybe TRBD1 (6 bases). CDR1 and CDR2 (germline): SNHLY, FYNNEI. This CDR3 contains 14 residues. V dropped 5 bases and J dropped 2 bases, with 7 bases sitting between them. The CDR3 DNA follows: TGTGCCAGCAGTTCAGGGGCTGGGGCCAACGTCCTGACTTTC. It encodes CASSSGAGANVLTF.

This rearrangement joins TRBV28 to TRBJ2-7; 9 bases line up with TRBD1. Germline V gives CDR1 MDHEN, CDR2 SYDVKM. The V segment lost 10 bases and the J segment 6 bases; nucleotides outside the gene matches: 10. The CDR3 is 13 residues long. DNA for the CDR3: TGTGCCACTAAAACCAGGGACAGGGTCGAGCAGTACTTC. This translates into CATKTRDRVEQYF. Variable domain in full (rest from reference TRBV28 and TRBJ2-7): DVKVTQSSRYLVKRTGEKVFLECVQDMDHENMFWYRQDPGLGLRLIYFSYDVKMKEKGDIPEGYSVSREKKERFSLILESASTNQTSMYLCATKTRDRVEQYFGPGTRLTVT.

This clone has more than one count but fewer than ten. The gene calls are TRBV7-9 and TRBJ1-1; 8 bases align to TRBD1. The CDR3 is 13 residues long. Germline values: CDR1 SEHNR, CDR2 FQNEAQ (reference sequence). The ends lost 5 bases at V and 4 bases at J; junction bases unmatched: 3. CDR3 sequence: CASSRTGGTEAFF. The DNA of the CDR3 is TGTGCCAGCAGCCGAACAGGGGGCACTGAAGCTTTCTTT.

Turning to this clone: A much larger clone lies one base from this, so it may be a read error. The rearrangement uses TRBV5-5 and TRBJ1-2, with 7 positions matching TRBD1. J gave up 4 bases and V 4 bases, and 1 base lay outside the gene matches. The length of the CDR3 is 12 residues. CDR1 and CDR2 from the germline V gene are SGHKS and YYEKEE (reference sequence). The CDR3 coding sequence is TGTGCCAGCAGCCCAGGGGGCTATGGCTACACCTTC. Protein: CASSPGGYGYTF.

This chain joins TRBV14 and TRBJ1-6; no clear D gene. The CDR3 sequence is 13 residues long. V was trimmed by 4 bases and J by 8 bases, leaving 9 bases between them. The germline gives CDR1 SGHDN, CDR2 FVKESK. The CDR3 DNA reads as TGTGCCAGCAGCCCTAGAATTGATTCACCCCTCCACTTT. Protein sequence: CASSPRIDSPLHF.

The chain employs TRBV4-1 and TRBJ2-5; tentatively, D is TRBD2 (6 bases). V shed 4 bases and J shed 4 bases, with 10 bases lying between them. Germline V lookup: CDR1 MGHRA, CDR2 YSYEKL. The CDR3 is made up of 13 amino acids. CDR3: CASSPRLGETQYF. The CDR3 DNA is TGCGCCAGCAGCCCCCGACTAGGAGAGACCCAGTACTTC.

The chain joins TRBV7-8 to TRBJ1-1, with D hard to call. The CDR3 is made up of 15 amino acids. CDR1 SGHVS and CDR2 FQNEAQ come from the germline V gene. V was trimmed by 5 bases and J by 6 bases, leaving 19 bases between them. The DNA of the CDR3 is TGTGCCAGCAGCAAAAATCCCGGGGTTTACGCTGAAGCTTTCTTT. Translated: CASSKNPGVYAEAFF. The full variable domain, with the rest looked up from reference TRBV7-8 and TRBJ1-1, is GAGVSQSPRYKVAKRGQDVALRCDPISGHVSLFWYQQALGQGPEFLTYFQNEAQLDKSGLPSDRFFAERPEGSVSTLKIQRTQQEDSAVYLCASSKNPGVYAEAFFGQGTRLTVV.

This chain joins TRBV5-1 and TRBJ1-2, with a possible D match to TRBD1 (5 bases). The CDR3 has 13 residues. Germline CDR1 reads SGHRS; CDR2 reads YFSETQ. V was cut by 0 bases and J by 8 bases, with 11 bases left in between. CDR3 bases: TGCGCCAGCAGCTTGGTTTCAGGGCAAGGCTACACCTTC. It translates to CASSLVSGQGYTF. Full variable domain (outside the CDR3, taken from reference TRBV5-1 and TRBJ1-2): KAGVTQTPRYLIKTRGQQVTLSCSPISGHRSVSWYQQTPGQGLQFLFEYFSETQRNKGNFPGRFSGRQFSNSRSEMNVSTLELGDSALYLCASSLVSGQGYTFGSGTRLTVV.

This rearrangement joins TRBV28 to TRBJ1-5, with D possibly matching TRBD1 (6 bases). CDR1 and CDR2 from the germline V gene are MDHEN and SYDVKM. Between the trimmed V and J ends, which lost 4 bases and 7 bases, there was a span of 11 bases. The CDR3 runs 13 residues. CDR3 bases: TGTGCCAGCAGTTCCGGGACAAGACAGCCCCAGCATTTT. Translation: CASSSGTRQPQHF.

The genes are TRBV15 and TRBJ2-7; TRBD2 might be the D (6 bases). The CDR3 totals 11 residues. The germline CDR1 and CDR2 sequences are LNHNV and YYDKDF (reference sequence). V lost 1 base, J lost 11 bases, and 9 bases lay in between. CDR3 in DNA: TGTGCCACCAGCAGAGGGGGGGTTAAGTACTTC. Translating gives CATSRGGVKYF.

The chain carries TRBV3-1 (or the pseudogene TRBV3-2) and TRBJ1-2, with TRBD1 matching over 10 bases. CDR3 length equals 15 residues. J gave up 6 bases and V 4 bases, and 8 bases lay outside the gene matches. CDR1 and CDR2 (germline): LGHDT, YNNKEL (reference sequence). CDR3 in DNA: TGTGCCAGCAGCCTCCGACAGGGGGCAATCGATGGCTACACCTTC. Its translation: CASSLRQGAIDGYTF.

The rearrangement uses TRBV25-1 and TRBJ1-1, with 8 bases that match TRBD1. With V trimmed by 7 bases and J by 4 bases, 8 bases remained unmatched. Germline V gene data show CDR1 as MGHDK and CDR2 as SYGVNS. CDR3 length equals 14 residues. The CDR3 DNA reads as TGTGCCAGCACCGACAGGGGAGGGATCACTGAAGCTTTCTTT. The encoded protein is CASTDRGGITEAFF. The entire variable domain, with the rest obtained from reference TRBV25-1 and TRBJ1-1, is as follows: EADIYQTPRYLVIGTGKKITLECSQTMGHDKMYWYQQDPGMELHLIHYSYGVNSTEKGDLSSESTVSRIRTEHFPLTLESARPSHTSQYLCASTDRGGITEAFFGQGTRLTVV.

The chain carries TRBV5-1 and TRBJ2-1; tentatively, D is TRBD2 (5 bases). V gave up 0 bases and J gave up 6 bases, with 13 bases separating them. The CDR3 is 15 amino acids. Germline V lookup: CDR1 SGHRS, CDR2 YFSETQ. The CDR3, as DNA: TGCGCCAGCAGCTTGGAGAGCACTAGGTCCAATGAGCAGTTCTTC. Protein product: CASSLESTRSNEQFF. Based on the CDR3 plus reference TRBV5-1 and TRBJ2-1, the full variable domain is KAGVTQTPRYLIKTRGQQVTLSCSPISGHRSVSWYQQTPGQGLQFLFEYFSETQRNKGNFPGRFSGRQFSNSRSEMNVSTLELGDSALYLCASSLESTRSNEQFFGPGTRLTVL.

The rearrangement uses TRBV23-1 and TRBJ2-7, with D perhaps matching TRBD2 (6 bases). TRBV23-1 belongs to the ORF category, with a function that is uncertain. The CDR3 runs 16 residues. V gave up 3 bases and J gave up 2 bases, with 17 bases separating them. CDR3 bases: TGCGCCAGCAGTCATGGGACCGGGACGGGAGCCTACGAGCAGTACTTC. It translates to CASSHGTGTGAYEQYF.

The chain employs TRBV28 and TRBJ1-6; D not resolved. V lost 4 bases and J lost 9, with 10 bases in between. From germline, CDR1 is MDHEN and CDR2 SYDVKM. There are 13 residues in the CDR3. CDR3: CASSSARISPLHF. The CDR3 DNA reads as TGTGCCAGCAGTTCCGCCAGGATTTCACCCCTCCACTTT.

This clone was picked up a small number of times. This chain links TRBV28 with TRBJ1-5; D not resolved. The V gene lost 6 bases and the J gene lost 5 bases, with 11 bases spanning the gap. Germline-derived CDR1 and CDR2 are MDHEN and SYDVKM. The CDR3 runs to 13 residues. CDR3 sequence reads: CASRIWGDQPQHF. Written as DNA, the CDR3 is TGTGCCAGCAGAATCTGGGGAGATCAGCCCCAGCATTTT.

This clone was detected a few times. This chain uses TRBV15 with TRBJ2-7; the match to TRBD2 covers 7 bases. Germline V gene lookup returns CDR1 LNHNV and CDR2 YYDKDF (reference sequence). J gave up 1 base and V 6 bases, and 6 bases lay outside the gene matches. The CDR3 contains 14 residues. CDR3 bases: TGTGCCACCAGGTCTGCCGGGGGGTCCTACGAGCAGTACTTC. It yields the protein CATRSAGGSYEQYF.

The genes are TRBV12-3 or TRBV12-4 and TRBJ2-2; D gene unclear. The CDR3 is made up of 11 amino acids. Deletions cut 4 bases from V and 7 bases from J, with 4 bases between. Written as DNA, the CDR3 is TGTGCCAGCAGTTCCCTCGGGGAGCTGTTTTTT. This translates into CASSSLGELFF.

The V gene is TRBV6-5, the J gene TRBJ2-5; 7 bases line up with TRBD1. Germline CDR1 reads MNHEY; CDR2 reads SVGAGI. V was clipped by 4 bases and J by 3 bases; unmatched bases: 11. This CDR3 comprises 16 residues. The CDR3 loop reads CASSFSTGQIKETQYF. The CDR3 nucleotides are TGTGCCAGCAGTTTCTCAACGGGACAGATTAAAGAGACCCAGTACTTC.

The chain carries TRBV12-5 and TRBJ2-5, with 7 bases matching TRBD1. Germline trimming cut 5 bases from V and 2 bases from J; bases unmatched to any gene: 8. Germline V gene lookup returns CDR1 LGHNT and CDR2 FRNRAP. The CDR3 spans 15 residues. DNA of the CDR3: TGTGCTAGTGGTCCCGGACAGGCGACTCAAGAGACCCAGTACTTC. Translating gives CASGPGQATQETQYF.

This rearrangement joins TRBV10-2 to TRBJ2-2; no clear D. The germline CDR1 and CDR2 sequences are WSHSY and SAAADI. Trimming took off 2 bases at V and 8 bases at J, with 9 bases between the two ends. The CDR3 covers 13 residues. The CDR3 DNA is TGCGCCAGCAGTGAGCAGTGGGCTGGGGAGCTGTTTTTT. Translating it yields CASSEQWAGELFF.

The chain is built from TRBV4-1 and TRBJ2-7, with 7 bases that match TRBD2. This CDR3 contains 17 residues. CDR1 and CDR2 (germline): MGHRA, YSYEKL. The V gene end was trimmed by 1 base and the J gene end by 6 bases; junction bases not matched to a gene: 15. The CDR3 coding sequence is TGCGCCAGCAGCCAAGGGATCGGGACTACCCGGGGAGGCGAGCAGTACTTC. Translated: CASSQGIGTTRGGEQYF.

This sequence joins TRBV7-2 and TRBJ2-5, with D possibly being TRBD1 (6 bases). The CDR3 has 16 residues. Trimming took 4 bases from V and 4 from J, leaving 19 bases between them. Germline V lookup: CDR1 SGHTA, CDR2 FQGNSA. The CDR3 DNA reads as TGTGCCAGCAGCTCCCCCAGGGGCCCCCATAGAGAGACCCAGTACTTC. Residues: CASSSPRGPHRETQYF.

This sequence joins TRBV5-1 and TRBJ2-7; 11 nucleotides align to TRBD1. Germline CDR1 reads SGHRS; CDR2 reads YFSETQ. The junction had 5 bases not matched to a gene; V was cut back by 4 bases and J by 2 bases. The CDR3 extends over 15 amino acids. CDR3: CASSPGQGVTYEQYF. CDR3 sequence (DNA): TGCGCCAGCAGCCCGGGACAGGGGGTAACCTACGAGCAGTACTTC.

The rearrangement joins TRBV27 to TRBJ2-3; TRBD2 agrees at 7 bases. Germline V CDR1 and CDR2: MNHEY, SMNVEV (reference sequence). The CDR3 loop spans 14 amino acids. V shed 2 bases and J 8 bases; nucleotides not matched to a gene: 7. The CDR3 DNA follows: TGTGCCAGCAGTTTAGGAGCGGGGACGGGTACGCAGTATTTT. Translation: CASSLGAGTGTQYF.

The chain uses TRBV4-2 and TRBJ1-6; no clear D. V was pared by 5 bases and J by 4 bases, with 6 bases between. The CDR3 is 13 residues long. The germline CDR1 and CDR2 sequences are LGHNA and YNFKEQ. The CDR3 here is CASSSQYNSPLHF. CDR3 in DNA: TGTGCCAGCAGCTCACAGTATAATTCACCCCTCCACTTT.

V usage is TRBV28 and J usage is TRBJ2-1, with 8 positions matching TRBD2. The trim removed 5 bases at V and 15 bases at J, leaving 9 bases unmatched. Germline V lookup: CDR1 MDHEN, CDR2 SYDVKM. There are 12 residues in the CDR3. The DNA of the CDR3 is TGTGCCAGCAGTGAAACTAGCGGTGGAGGGTTCTTC. Translated: CASSETSGGGFF.

The rearrangement joins TRBV7-6 to TRBJ2-7; possible D gene TRBD2, 6 bases. The CDR3 totals 15 residues. From germline, CDR1 is SGHVS and CDR2 FNYEAQ. Trimming took 1 base from V and 6 from J, leaving 16 bases between them. CDR3 nucleotides: TGTGCCAGCAGCTTAGGCAGGGCCCTGGGGGGCGAGCAGTACTTC. Its protein product is CASSLGRALGGEQYF.

The genes are TRBV28 and TRBJ2-1, with 10 positions matching TRBD2. Trimming took 7 bases from V and 5 from J; bases not matched to a gene: 5. The CDR3 is 14 amino acids. Looked up from germline, CDR1 is MDHEN and CDR2 is SYDVKM. CDR3 bases: TGTGCCAGCATCAGCGGGGGGGCCAACAATGAGCAGTTCTTC. Protein sequence: CASISGGANNEQFF.

V usage is TRBV5-1 and J usage is TRBJ2-7, with 7 positions matching TRBD1. The CDR3 is made up of 18 amino acids. CDR1 SGHRS and CDR2 YFSETQ come from the germline V gene. Trimming removed 1 base from V and 6 bases from J; junction bases left unmatched: 19. The CDR3 DNA sequence: TGCGCCAGCAGCTTGTTGCCGCAGAACACAGGGGTTTTAGGCGAGCAGTACTTC. Protein product: CASSLLPQNTGVLGEQYF.

The chain uses TRBV10-2 and TRBJ1-2; 9 bases fit TRBD1. V dropped 0 bases and J dropped 4; count of bases not matched to a gene: 0. CDR3 length: 14 residues. Germline V gives CDR1 WSHSY, CDR2 SAAADI. The CDR3 region is CASSESTGGYGYTF. CDR3 nucleotides: TGCGCCAGCAGTGAGTCGACAGGGGGCTATGGCTACACCTTC.